The 23 T cell receptor beta chains below were found in one sample sequenced in a study of breast tumors, draining lymph nodes, adjacent tissues. TCRdb re-analysed the multiplex PCR reads in MiXCR, keeping a single row per CDR3 protein. This sample has tens of thousands of distinct CDR3 sequences, with approximately 70% found just once. The specimen was tumor-adjacent breast tissue. These receptors were collected from a female donor with breast cancer. Some clones in this sample may be carry-over from other donors' samples.

This clonotype has ten or more counts. The chain recombines TRBV7-9 with TRBJ1-4; the match to TRBD1 covers 8 bases. The germline V gene has CDR1 SEHNR and CDR2 FQNEAQ (reference sequence). The CDR3 is 15 residues long. Trimming removed 6 bases from V and 8 bases from J; junction bases left unmatched: 11. CDR3 in DNA: TGTGCCAGCAGTCGAGACAGGGGAATGGGAGAAAAACTGTTTTTT. Protein product: CASSRDRGMGEKLFF.

This clonotype turned up a few times. The V and J genes are TRBV29-1 and TRBJ1-2; D call uncertain. The CDR3 loop spans 11 amino acids. The V and J ends lost 5 bases and 4 bases respectively, with 8 bases between them. CDR1 and CDR2 from the germline V gene are SQVTM and ANQGSEA. The CDR3, as DNA: TGCAGCGTTCGGGATTTCTATGGCTACACCTTC. Encoded protein: CSVRDFYGYTF.

The J gene is TRBJ2-3, the V gene TRBV4-2; maybe TRBD2 (6 bases). V was clipped by 4 bases and J by 0 bases, with 23 bases between them. This CDR3 is built from 19 residues. In germline, CDR1 is LGHNA, CDR2 YNFKEQ. CDR3 in amino acids: CASSPYQAGSHQSTDTQYF. The CDR3, as DNA: TGTGCCAGCAGCCCCTACCAAGCGGGTTCCCATCAGAGCACAGATACGCAGTATTTT.

The V gene is TRBV5-4, the J gene TRBJ1-1, with D maybe TRBD1 (6 bases). V was cut by 3 bases and J by 1 base, with 10 bases left in between. Germline values: CDR1 SGHNT, CDR2 YYREEE (reference sequence). The CDR3 runs 14 residues. The CDR3 DNA reads TGTGCCAGCAGCTGGGACACAGGGAACACTGAAGCTTTCTTT. Protein sequence: CASSWDTGNTEAFF.

This clonotype was detected ten times or more. V is TRBV3-1 and J is TRBJ2-5; 12 bases are shared with TRBD1. The germline CDR1 and CDR2 sequences are LGHDT and YNNKEL (reference sequence). This CDR3 region has 16 residues. The V gene end was trimmed by 5 bases and the J gene end by 4 bases; junction bases not matched to a gene: 8. The CDR3 nucleotides read TGTGCCAGCAGCGAAGGGGGACAGGGGGCCGGAGAGACCCAGTACTTC. Translating it yields CASSEGGQGAGETQYF.

The chain recombines TRBV6-6 with TRBJ1-5, with 7 nucleotides matching TRBD1. The CDR3 length is 17 residues. Trimming took 0 bases from V and 3 from J; bases not matched to a gene: 8. Germline V CDR1 and CDR2: MNHNY, SVGAGI (reference sequence). The CDR3 bases are TGTGCCAGCAGTTACTCGACCGGGACAGCTATCAATCAGCCCCAGCATTTT. Amino acids: CASSYSTGTAINQPQHF.

CDR3 in amino acids: CAWKTEDSPLHF. The CDR3 DNA reads as TGTGCCTGGAAGACAGAGGACTCACCCCTCCACTTT. V gene TRBV30 combines with J gene TRBJ1-6; the D gene is possibly TRBD1 (5 bases). There are 12 residues in the CDR3. V shed 4 bases and J shed 10 bases, with 11 bases lying between them. Per germline, CDR1 GTSNPN and CDR2 SVGIG (reference sequence).

This sequence joins TRBV24-1 and TRBJ2-5, with D perhaps matching TRBD1 (6 bases). Per the germline V gene, CDR1 is KGHDR and CDR2 is SFDVKD. The CDR3 is made up of 14 amino acids. CDR3 in amino acids: CAPVEQGREETQYF. The CDR3 DNA sequence: TGTGCTCCAGTTGAACAGGGAAGAGAAGAGACCCAGTACTTC.

This clonotype was seen only a few times. V gene TRBV7-9 combines with J gene TRBJ1-1; unclear D gene. The CDR3 is 13 residues long. Trimming shortened V by 5 bases and J by 5 bases, and 12 bases separated the two germline ends. CDR1 and CDR2 (germline): SEHNR, FQNEAQ (reference sequence). CDR3 residues: CASSIGIETEAFF. CDR3 nucleotides: TGTGCCAGCAGCATAGGGATAGAAACTGAAGCTTTCTTT.

CDR3: CASSLGWTSGSKTDTQYF. CDR3 coding DNA: TGTGCCAGCAGCTTAGGATGGACTAGCGGGAGTAAAACAGATACGCAGTATTTT. The chain joins TRBV7-9 to TRBJ2-3; 13 bases fit TRBD2. Germline lookup yields CDR1 SEHNR and CDR2 FQNEAQ (reference sequence). The CDR3 consists of 18 residues. V dropped 1 base and J dropped 3; count of bases not matched to a gene: 7.

The table lists this clonotype with a few counts. The V and J genes are TRBV5-1 and TRBJ2-3; 11 bases match TRBD2. Germline values: CDR1 SGHRS, CDR2 YFSETQ. This CDR3 spans 15 amino acids. Trimming at V came to 1 base and at J to 5 bases, leaving 3 bases not matched to a gene. In DNA, the CDR3 is TGCGCCAGCAGCTTGACTAGCGGGAGACAAGATACGCAGTATTTT. Encoded protein: CASSLTSGRQDTQYF.

The V call is TRBV5-1, the J call TRBJ2-7, with D tentatively TRBD2 (6 bases). V was shortened by 0 bases and J by 5 bases, with 12 bases between the two germline ends. The CDR3 runs 14 residues. The V gene's germline CDR1 is SGHRS and CDR2 YFSETQ. In DNA form, the CDR3 reads TGCGCCAGCAGCTTGGGACTAGAGGGTAACGAGCAGTACTTC. Residues: CASSLGLEGNEQYF. Full variable domain (rest looked up from reference TRBV5-1 and TRBJ2-7): KAGVTQTPRYLIKTRGQQVTLSCSPISGHRSVSWYQQTPGQGLQFLFEYFSETQRNKGNFPGRFSGRQFSNSRSEMNVSTLELGDSALYLCASSLGLEGNEQYFGPGTRLTVT.

On this clonotype itself: Since no conserved phenylalanine or tryptophan closes the CDR3, a read error is the likely cause. This rearrangement joins TRBV15 to TRBJ2-1, with 11 bases matching TRBD2. CDR3 length equals 17 residues. Germline V gene sequence: CDR1 LNHNV, CDR2 YYDKDF (reference sequence). Trimming at V came to 0 bases and at J to 7 bases, leaving 8 bases not matched to a gene. The CDR3 sequence: CATSRDITSGSGNEQFL. The CDR3 DNA is TGTGCCACCAGCAGAGATATCACTAGCGGGAGTGGAAATGAGCAGTTCCTC.

The chain employs TRBV10-1 and TRBJ2-6, with 7 bases fitting TRBD1. Looked up from germline, CDR1 is WNHNN and CDR2 is SYGVQD (reference sequence). The CDR3 is 15 amino acids. The V and J ends lost 6 bases and 4 bases, in that order; junction bases with no gene match: 6. The CDR3 DNA is TGCGCCAGCAGCCCAGGGGGAGCGGGGGCCAACGTCCTGACTTTC. Translation: CASSPGGAGANVLTF.

This chain joins TRBV20-1 and TRBJ2-3; 7 positions match TRBD2. CDR3 size: 15 residues. Trimming took 6 bases from V and 1 from J; bases not matched to a gene: 10. The V gene's germline CDR1 is DFQATT and CDR2 SNEGSKA (reference sequence). Here the CDR3 reads CSALGWGGGTDTQYF. For the CDR3, the DNA is TGCAGTGCCCTAGGGTGGGGGGGAGGCACAGATACGCAGTATTTT.

This chain connects TRBV5-1 to TRBJ1-6; D perhaps matches TRBD1 (6 bases). CDR3 size: 15 residues. Germline V gives CDR1 SGHRS, CDR2 YFSETQ. Between the trimmed V and J ends, which lost 0 bases and 10 bases, there was a span of 14 bases. DNA of the CDR3: TGCGCCAGCAGCTTGGCCGGACAGCATGGCTCACCCCTCCACTTT. Amino acid sequence: CASSLAGQHGSPLHF.

The V and J genes are TRBV6-6 and TRBJ1-5; tentatively, D is TRBD1 (5 bases). V gave up 7 bases and J gave up 3 bases, with 19 bases separating them. CDR1 and CDR2 from the germline V gene are MNHNY and SVGAGI (reference sequence). CDR3 length: 16 residues. In DNA, the CDR3 is TGTGCCAGCATTGCCGGGACTGCGACCTACAATCAGCCCCAGCATTTT. As protein: CASIAGTATYNQPQHF.

The chain is built from TRBV20-1 and TRBJ1-6, with no clear D. The CDR3 totals 14 residues. V was shortened by 3 bases and J by 5 bases, with 11 bases between the two germline ends. Germline CDR1 reads DFQATT; CDR2 reads SNEGSKA (reference sequence). The CDR3 region has the DNA TGCAGTGCTAGTGGAGTTATTAATAATTCACCCCTCCACTTT. Its translation is CSASGVINNSPLHF.

This clonotype was observed once. An end of the junction differs from the germline gene, which may be a read error. This chain connects TRBV20-1 to TRBJ2-7; 8 bases fit TRBD1. This CDR3 is built from 12 residues. The V gene's germline CDR1 is DFQATT and CDR2 SNEGSKA (reference sequence). CDR3 amino acids: CSGYLNPGQVLF. The CDR3 region has the DNA TGCAGTGGCTACCTGAATCCGGGACAGGTATTATTC.

The chain carries TRBV6-5 and TRBJ1-5, with D uncertain. CDR1 and CDR2 from the germline V gene are MNHEY and SVGAGI. Trimming cost V 3 bases and J 5 bases, with 8 bases left between them. CDR3 size: 13 residues. This chain's CDR3 is CASSYQRDQPQHF. As DNA, the CDR3 is TGTGCCAGCAGTTATCAACGGGATCAGCCCCAGCATTTT.

Only one count was recorded for this clonotype. The CDR3 nucleotides read TGTGCCAGCAGCCCCCCTTGGGGGACAGGGGCCGAGCAGTACTTC. Protein sequence: CASSPPWGTGAEQYF. This rearrangement joins TRBV7-2 to TRBJ2-7, with 10 bases lining up with TRBD1. Looked up from germline, CDR1 is SGHTA and CDR2 is FQGNSA. The CDR3 totals 15 residues. V shed 5 bases and J 6 bases; nucleotides not matched to a gene: 10. The full variable domain, in which reference TRBV7-2 and TRBJ2-7 provide the parts outside the CDR3, is GAGVSQSPSNKVTEKGKDVELRCDPISGHTALYWYRQSLGQGLEFLIYFQGNSAPDKSGLPSDRFSAERTGGSVSTLTIQRTQQEDSAVYLCASSPPWGTGAEQYFGPGTRLTVT.

In its sample, this clonotype was seen once. V usage is TRBV5-1 and J usage is TRBJ2-7, with 11 bases lining up with TRBD1. CDR1 is SGHRS and CDR2 is YFSETQ in the germline V gene. The V segment lost 4 bases and the J segment 0 bases; nucleotides outside the gene matches: 6. The CDR3 consists of 16 residues. The CDR3 DNA reads TGCGCCAGCAGCCTGGACAGGGGGCGAAACTCCTACGAGCAGTACTTC. This sequence encodes CASSLDRGRNSYEQYF.

The chain uses TRBV7-2 and TRBJ1-4; 9 bases are shared with TRBD1. From germline, CDR1 is SGHTA and CDR2 FQGNSA. With V trimmed by 7 bases and J by 3 bases, 6 bases remained unmatched. The CDR3 has 15 amino acids. In nucleotides, the CDR3 is TGTGCCAGCAACGACAGGGGGAGGTCTAATGAAAAACTGTTTTTT. Protein product: CASNDRGRSNEKLFF.